The sequence of this T cell receptor (beta chain) was determined in a study of T cells in narcolepsy. This table comes from immunoSEQ multiplex PCR, and its TCRdb copy is limited to in-frame clones, with some not included. In the table there are about 30,000 clones, less than 90% of which are singletons. Trimming stripped 7 bases from V and 0 bases from J, with 10 bases between. CDR1 is LNHDA, CDR2 SQIVND, per germline (reference sequence). CDR3 length: 14 amino acids. The sample comprised memory (CD45RA-) CD4+ T cells from blood. This TCR was sampled from a human donor in good health. The chain couples TRBV19 to TRBJ1-5, with D uncertain. CDR3 protein: CASIDAFSNQPQHF. The DNA for the CDR3 is TGTGCCAGTATCGACGCCTTTAGCAATCAGCCCCAGCATTTT.